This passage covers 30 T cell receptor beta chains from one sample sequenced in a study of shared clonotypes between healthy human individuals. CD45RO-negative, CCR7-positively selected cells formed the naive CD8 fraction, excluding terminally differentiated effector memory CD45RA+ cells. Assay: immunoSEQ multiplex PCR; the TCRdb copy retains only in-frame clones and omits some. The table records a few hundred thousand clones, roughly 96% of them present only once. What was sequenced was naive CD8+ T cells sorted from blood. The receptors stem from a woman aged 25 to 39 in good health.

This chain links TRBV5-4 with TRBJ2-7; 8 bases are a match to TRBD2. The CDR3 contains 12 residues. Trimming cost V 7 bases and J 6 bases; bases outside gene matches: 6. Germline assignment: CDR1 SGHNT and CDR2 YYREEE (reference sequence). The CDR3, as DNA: TGTGCCAGCGCTAGCGGGCCCGGCGAGCAGTACTTC. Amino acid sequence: CASASGPGEQYF.

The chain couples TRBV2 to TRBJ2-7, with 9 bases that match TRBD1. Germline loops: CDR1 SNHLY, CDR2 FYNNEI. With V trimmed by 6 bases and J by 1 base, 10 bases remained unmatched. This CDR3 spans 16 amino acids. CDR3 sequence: CASSQGQGLRSYEQYF. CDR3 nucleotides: TGTGCCAGCAGCCAGGGACAGGGCCTTCGGTCCTACGAGCAGTACTTC.

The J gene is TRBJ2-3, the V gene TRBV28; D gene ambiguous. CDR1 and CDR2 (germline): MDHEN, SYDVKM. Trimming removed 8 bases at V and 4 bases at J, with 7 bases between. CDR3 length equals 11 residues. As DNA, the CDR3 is TGTGCCAGCCGGTGGGCAGATACGCAGTATTTT. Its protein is CASRWADTQYF. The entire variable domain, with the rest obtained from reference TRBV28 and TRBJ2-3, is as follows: DVKVTQSSRYLVKRTGEKVFLECVQDMDHENMFWYRQDPGLGLRLIYFSYDVKMKEKGDIPEGYSVSREKKERFSLILESASTNQTSMYLCASRWADTQYFGPGTRLTVL.

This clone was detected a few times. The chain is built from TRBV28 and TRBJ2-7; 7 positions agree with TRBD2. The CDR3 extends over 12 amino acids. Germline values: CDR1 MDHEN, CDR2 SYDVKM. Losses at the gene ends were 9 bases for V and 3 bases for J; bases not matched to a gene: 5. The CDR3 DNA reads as TGTGCCAGTAGCGGGTGGGGCTACGAGCAGTACTTC. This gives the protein CASSGWGYEQYF.

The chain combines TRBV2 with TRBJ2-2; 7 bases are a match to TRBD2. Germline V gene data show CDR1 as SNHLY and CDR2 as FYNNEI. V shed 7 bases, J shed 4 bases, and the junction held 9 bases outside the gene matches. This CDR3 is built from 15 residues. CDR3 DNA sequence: TGTGCCAGCATATTCGCCCAGCGGGGCACCGGGGAGCTGTTTTTT. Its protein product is CASIFAQRGTGELFF.

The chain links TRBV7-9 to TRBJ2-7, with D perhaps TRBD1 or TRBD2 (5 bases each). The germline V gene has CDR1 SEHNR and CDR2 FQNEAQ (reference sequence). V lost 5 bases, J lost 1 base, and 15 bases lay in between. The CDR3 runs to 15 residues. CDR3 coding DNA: TGTGCCAGCAGCCTAACCGGGACGGATTCCTACGAGCAGTACTTC. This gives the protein CASSLTGTDSYEQYF.

CDR3 sequence: CASPPGQRYSNQPQHF. The CDR3 DNA sequence: TGTGCCAGTCCACCGGGACAGCGATATAGCAATCAGCCCCAGCATTTT. J is TRBJ1-5 and V is TRBV19; 7 bases are a match to TRBD1. J gave up 0 bases and V 8 bases, and 10 bases lay outside the gene matches. This CDR3 is built from 16 residues. Germline V gives CDR1 LNHDA, CDR2 SQIVND (reference sequence).

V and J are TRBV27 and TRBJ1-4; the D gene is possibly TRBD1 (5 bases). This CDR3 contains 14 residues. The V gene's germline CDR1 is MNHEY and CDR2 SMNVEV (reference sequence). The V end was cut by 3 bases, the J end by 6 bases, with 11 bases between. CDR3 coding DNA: TGTGCCAGCAGTTTTTTTCAGGGTCATGAAAAACTGTTTTTT. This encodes CASSFFQGHEKLFF.

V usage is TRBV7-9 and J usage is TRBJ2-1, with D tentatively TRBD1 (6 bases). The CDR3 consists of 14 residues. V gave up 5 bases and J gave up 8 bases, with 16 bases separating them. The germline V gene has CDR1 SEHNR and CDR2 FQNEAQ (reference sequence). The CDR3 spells CASSQIQGEDEQFF. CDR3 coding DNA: TGTGCCAGCAGCCAGATACAGGGTGAGGATGAGCAGTTCTTC.

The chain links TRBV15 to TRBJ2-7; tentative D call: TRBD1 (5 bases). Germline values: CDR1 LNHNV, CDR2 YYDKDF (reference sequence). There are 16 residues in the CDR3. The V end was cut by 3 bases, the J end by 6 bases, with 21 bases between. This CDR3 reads CATSRPWTMDPLEQYF. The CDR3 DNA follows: TGTGCCACCAGCAGGCCCTGGACAATGGATCCCCTCGAGCAGTACTTC. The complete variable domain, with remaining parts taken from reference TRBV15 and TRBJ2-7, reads DAMVIQNPRYQVTQFGKPVTLSCSQTLNHNVMYWYQQKSSQAPKLLFHYYDKDFNNEADTPDNFQSRRPNTSFCFLDIRSPGLGDTAMYLCATSRPWTMDPLEQYFGPGTRLTVT.

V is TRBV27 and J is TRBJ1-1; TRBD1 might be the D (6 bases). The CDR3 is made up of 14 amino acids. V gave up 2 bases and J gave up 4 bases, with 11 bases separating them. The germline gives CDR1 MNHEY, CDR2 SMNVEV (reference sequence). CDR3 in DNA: TGTGCCAGCAGTTTAATAGGGGGGTCCACTGAAGCTTTCTTT. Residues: CASSLIGGSTEAFF.

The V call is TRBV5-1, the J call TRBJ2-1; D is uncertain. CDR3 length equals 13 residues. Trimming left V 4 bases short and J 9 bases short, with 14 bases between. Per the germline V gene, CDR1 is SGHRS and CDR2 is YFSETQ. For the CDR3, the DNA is TGCGCCAGCAGCACAGACTCAGCCCCTGAGCAGTTCTTC. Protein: CASSTDSAPEQFF.

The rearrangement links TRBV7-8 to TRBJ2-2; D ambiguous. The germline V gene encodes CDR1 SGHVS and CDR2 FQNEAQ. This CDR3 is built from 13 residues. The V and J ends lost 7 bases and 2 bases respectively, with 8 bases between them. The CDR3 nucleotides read TGTGCCAGCAACTTTAAAAACACCGGGGAGCTGTTTTTT. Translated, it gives CASNFKNTGELFF.

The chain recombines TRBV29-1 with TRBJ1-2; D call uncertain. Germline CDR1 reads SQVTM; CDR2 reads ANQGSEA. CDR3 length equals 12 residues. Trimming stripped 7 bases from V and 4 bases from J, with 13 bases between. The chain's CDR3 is CSAMTGFYGYTF. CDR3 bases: TGCAGCGCAATGACGGGATTCTATGGCTACACCTTC.

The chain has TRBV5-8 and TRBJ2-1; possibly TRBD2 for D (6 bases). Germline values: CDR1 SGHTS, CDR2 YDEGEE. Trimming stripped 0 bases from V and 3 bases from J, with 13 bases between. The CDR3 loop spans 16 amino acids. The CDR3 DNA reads TGTGCCAGCAGCTTGGTCCCGGGGGTCGTCTACAATGAGCAGTTCTTC. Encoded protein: CASSLVPGVVYNEQFF. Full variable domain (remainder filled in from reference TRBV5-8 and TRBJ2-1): EAGVTQSPTHLIKTRGQQATLRCSPISGHTSVYWYQQALGLGLQFLLWYDEGEERNRGNFPPRFSGRQFPNYSSELNVNALELEDSALYLCASSLVPGVVYNEQFFGPGTRLTVL.

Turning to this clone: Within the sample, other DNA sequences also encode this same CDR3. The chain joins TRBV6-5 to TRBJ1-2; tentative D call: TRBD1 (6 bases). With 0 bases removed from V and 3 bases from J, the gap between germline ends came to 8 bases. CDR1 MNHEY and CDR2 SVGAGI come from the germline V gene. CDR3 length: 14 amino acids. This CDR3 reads CASSYSEGDYGYTF. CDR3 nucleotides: TGTGCCAGCAGTTACTCTGAGGGGGACTATGGCTACACCTTC.

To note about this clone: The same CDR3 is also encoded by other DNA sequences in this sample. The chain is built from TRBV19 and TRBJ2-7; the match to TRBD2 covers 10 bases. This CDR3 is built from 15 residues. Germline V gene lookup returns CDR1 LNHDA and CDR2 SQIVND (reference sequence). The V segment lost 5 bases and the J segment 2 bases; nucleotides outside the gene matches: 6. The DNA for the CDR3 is TGTGCCAGTAGTTTTGGACTAGCGGAGACCTACGAGCAGTACTTC. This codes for CASSFGLAETYEQYF. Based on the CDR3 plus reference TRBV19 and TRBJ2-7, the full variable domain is DGGITQSPKYLFRKEGQNVTLSCEQNLNHDAMYWYRQDPGQGLRLIYYSQIVNDFQKGDIAEGYSVSREKKESFPLTVTSAQKNPTAFYLCASSFGLAETYEQYFGPGTRLTVT.

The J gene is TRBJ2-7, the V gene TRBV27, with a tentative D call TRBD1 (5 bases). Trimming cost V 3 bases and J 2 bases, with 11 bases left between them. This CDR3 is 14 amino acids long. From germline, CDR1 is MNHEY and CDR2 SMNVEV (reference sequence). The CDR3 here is CASSFQGGPYEQYF. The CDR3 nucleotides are TGTGCCAGCAGTTTCCAGGGCGGCCCCTACGAGCAGTACTTC.

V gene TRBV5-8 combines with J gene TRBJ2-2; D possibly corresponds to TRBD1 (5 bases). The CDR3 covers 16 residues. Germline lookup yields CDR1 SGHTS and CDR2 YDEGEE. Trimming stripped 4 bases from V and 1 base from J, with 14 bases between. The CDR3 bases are TGTGCCAGCAGCCTGCAGGGTACTTGGAACACCGGGGAGCTGTTTTTT. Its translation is CASSLQGTWNTGELFF.

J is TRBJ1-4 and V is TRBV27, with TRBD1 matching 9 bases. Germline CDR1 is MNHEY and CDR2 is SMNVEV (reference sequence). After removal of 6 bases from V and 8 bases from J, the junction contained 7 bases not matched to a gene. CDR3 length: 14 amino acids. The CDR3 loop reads CASRNRGLGEKLFF. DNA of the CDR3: TGTGCCAGCAGGAACAGGGGGCTAGGGGAAAAACTGTTTTTT.

CDR3 in amino acids: CASSYLRSTGAWVYEQYF. The CDR3 DNA sequence: TGTGCCAGCAGCTACCTCAGGTCTACCGGGGCTTGGGTTTACGAGCAGTACTTC. The V and J genes are TRBV5-6 and TRBJ2-7; perhaps D is TRBD1 or TRBD2 (5 bases each). The germline CDR1 and CDR2 sequences are SGHDT and YYEEEE. The ends were cut back, 3 bases at V and 4 bases at J, with 26 bases in the middle. This CDR3 spans 18 amino acids. Together with reference TRBV5-6 and TRBJ2-7, the CDR3 gives the full variable domain: DAGVTQSPTHLIKTRGQQVTLRCSPKSGHDTVSWYQQALGQGPQFIFQYYEEEERQRGNFPDRFSGHQFPNYSSELNVNALLLGDSALYLCASSYLRSTGAWVYEQYFGPGTRLTVT.

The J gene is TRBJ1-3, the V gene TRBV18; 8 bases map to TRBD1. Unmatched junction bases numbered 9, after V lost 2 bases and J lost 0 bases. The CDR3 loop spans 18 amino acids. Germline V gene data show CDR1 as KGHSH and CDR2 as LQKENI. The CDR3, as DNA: TGTGCCAGCTCACCAAACAGGGGGTCCACTTCCTCTGGAAACACCATATATTTT. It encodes CASSPNRGSTSSGNTIYF.

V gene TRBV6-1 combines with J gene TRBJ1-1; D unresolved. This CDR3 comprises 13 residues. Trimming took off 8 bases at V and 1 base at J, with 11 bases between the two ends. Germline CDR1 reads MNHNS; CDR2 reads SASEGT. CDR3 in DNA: TGTGCCAGCGGTGGGTCAACGAACACTGAAGCTTTCTTT. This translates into CASGGSTNTEAFF.

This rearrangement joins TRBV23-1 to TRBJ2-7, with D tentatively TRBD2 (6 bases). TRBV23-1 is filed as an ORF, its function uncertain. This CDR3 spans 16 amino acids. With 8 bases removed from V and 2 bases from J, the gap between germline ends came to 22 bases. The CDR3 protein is CASQKVNRGSPYEQYF. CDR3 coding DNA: TGCGCCAGCCAAAAGGTAAATCGGGGGTCCCCCTACGAGCAGTACTTC.

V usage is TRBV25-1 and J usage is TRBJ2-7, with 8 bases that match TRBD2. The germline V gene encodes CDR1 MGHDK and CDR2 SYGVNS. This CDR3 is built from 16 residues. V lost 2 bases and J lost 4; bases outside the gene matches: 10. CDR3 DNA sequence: TGTGCCAGCAGTGAACCTAGCGGGCCGTCCCCTTACGAGCAGTACTTC. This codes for CASSEPSGPSPYEQYF.

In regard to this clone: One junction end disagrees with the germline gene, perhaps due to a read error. In DNA form, the CDR3 reads TGTGCCAGCAGCTCCCCGTTACGAGCACCTCACTTC. It is translated as CASSSPLRAPHF. This rearrangement joins TRBV7-8 to TRBJ2-7; D is undetermined. Per the germline V gene, CDR1 is SGHVS and CDR2 is FQNEAQ. CDR3 length: 12 amino acids. The full variable domain, with the rest looked up from reference TRBV7-8 and TRBJ2-7, is GAGVSQSPRYKVAKRGQDVALRCDPISGHVSLFWYQQALGQGPEFLTYFQNEAQLDKSGLPSDRFFAERPEGSVSTLKIQRTQQEDSAVYLCASSSPLRAPHFGPGTRLTVT.

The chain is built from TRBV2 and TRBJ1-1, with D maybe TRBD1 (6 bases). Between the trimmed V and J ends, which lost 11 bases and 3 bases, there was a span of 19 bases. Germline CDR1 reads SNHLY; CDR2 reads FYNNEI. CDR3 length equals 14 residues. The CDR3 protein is CAQSGAGMDTEAFF. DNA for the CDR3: TGTGCCCAGTCGGGGGCTGGTATGGACACTGAAGCTTTCTTT.

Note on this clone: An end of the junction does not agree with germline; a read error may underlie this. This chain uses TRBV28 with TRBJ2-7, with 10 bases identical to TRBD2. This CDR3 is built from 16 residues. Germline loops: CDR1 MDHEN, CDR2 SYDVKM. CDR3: CASSLLTSGDSHEQYF. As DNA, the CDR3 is TGTGCCAGCAGTTTACTTACTAGCGGGGACTCCCACGAGCAGTACTTC.

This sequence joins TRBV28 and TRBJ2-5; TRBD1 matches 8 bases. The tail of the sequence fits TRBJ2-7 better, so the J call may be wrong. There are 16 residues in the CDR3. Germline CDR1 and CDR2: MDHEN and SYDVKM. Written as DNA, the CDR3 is TGTGCCAGCAGTGGACCACAGGGGGTTTACCCCTACGAGCAGTACTTC. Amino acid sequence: CASSGPQGVYPYEQYF.

The CDR3 DNA reads TGTGCCAGCAGCTTACCGGGAGTAACTTACGAGCAGTACTTC. Its protein is CASSLPGVTYEQYF. This rearrangement joins TRBV7-9 to TRBJ2-7, with a tentative D call TRBD2 (6 bases). Germline V CDR1 and CDR2: SEHNR, FQNEAQ (reference sequence). CDR3 length equals 14 residues. Trimming stripped 2 bases from V and 4 bases from J, with 12 bases between.